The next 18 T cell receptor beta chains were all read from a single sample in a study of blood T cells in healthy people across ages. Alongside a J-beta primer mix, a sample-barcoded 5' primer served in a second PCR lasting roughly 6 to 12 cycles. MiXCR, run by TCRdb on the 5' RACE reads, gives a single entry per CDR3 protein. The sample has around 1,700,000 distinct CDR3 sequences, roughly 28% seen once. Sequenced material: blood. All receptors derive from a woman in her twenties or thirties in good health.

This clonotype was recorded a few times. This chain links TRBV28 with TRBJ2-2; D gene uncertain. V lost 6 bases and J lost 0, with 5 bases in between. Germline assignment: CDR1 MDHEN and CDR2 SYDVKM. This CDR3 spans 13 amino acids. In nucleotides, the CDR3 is TGTGCCAGCAGGGGGACGAACACCGGGGAGCTGTTTTTT. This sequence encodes CASRGTNTGELFF.

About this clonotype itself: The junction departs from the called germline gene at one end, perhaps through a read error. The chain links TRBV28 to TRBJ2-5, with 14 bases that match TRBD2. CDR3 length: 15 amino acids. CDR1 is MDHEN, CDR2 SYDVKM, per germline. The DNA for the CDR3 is TGTGCCAGCAGTAGACTAGCGGGGGGGCAAGAGGCCCAGTACTTC. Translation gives CASSRLAGGQEAQYF. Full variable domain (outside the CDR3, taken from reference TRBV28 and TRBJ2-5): DVKVTQSSRYLVKRTGEKVFLECVQDMDHENMFWYRQDPGLGLRLIYFSYDVKMKEKGDIPEGYSVSREKKERFSLILESASTNQTSMYLCASSRLAGGQEAQYFGPGTRLLVL.

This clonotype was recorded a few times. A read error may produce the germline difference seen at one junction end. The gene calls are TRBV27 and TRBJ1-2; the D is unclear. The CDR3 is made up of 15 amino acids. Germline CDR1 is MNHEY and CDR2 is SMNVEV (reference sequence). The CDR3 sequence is CVSSFASRANYGYTF. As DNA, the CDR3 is TGTGTCAGCAGTTTCGCCTCGCGGGCGAACTATGGCTACACCTTC.

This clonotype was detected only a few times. The CDR3 DNA reads TGCAGTGCTAGCGGCGGGACACCCGGGGTCGATGAGCAGTTCTTC. Amino acid sequence: CSASGGTPGVDEQFF. The genes are TRBV20-1 and TRBJ2-1; either TRBD1 or TRBD2 may supply D (6 bases each). Germline CDR1 reads DFQATT; CDR2 reads SNEGSKA (reference sequence). The CDR3 is 15 amino acids. V lost 3 bases and J 8 bases, leaving 20 bases between the germline ends.

CDR3 amino acids: CASSSRPGTSGRCWHEQFF. The CDR3 nucleotides are TGTGCCAGCAGCTCCCGTCCCGGGACTAGCGGGAGATGCTGGCATGAGCAGTTCTTC. The chain couples TRBV21-1 to TRBJ2-1; the listed D gene, TRBD2, was not tested against the DNA. TRBV21-1 is flagged as a pseudogene. The CDR3 covers 19 residues.

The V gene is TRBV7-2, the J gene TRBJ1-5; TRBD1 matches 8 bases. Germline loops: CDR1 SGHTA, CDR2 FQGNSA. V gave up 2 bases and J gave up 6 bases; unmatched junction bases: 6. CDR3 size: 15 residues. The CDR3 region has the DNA TGTGCCAGCAGCTTAACGGGACAGGCAAGTCAGCCCCAGCATTTT. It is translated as CASSLTGQASQPQHF.

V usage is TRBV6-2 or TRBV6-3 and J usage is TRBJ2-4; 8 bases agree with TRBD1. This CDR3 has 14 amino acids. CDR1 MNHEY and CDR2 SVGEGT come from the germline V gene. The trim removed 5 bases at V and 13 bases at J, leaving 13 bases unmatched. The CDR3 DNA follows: TGTGCCAGCAGTACCGACAGGGGCTCCTACGGGCAGTACTTC. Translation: CASSTDRGSYGQYF.

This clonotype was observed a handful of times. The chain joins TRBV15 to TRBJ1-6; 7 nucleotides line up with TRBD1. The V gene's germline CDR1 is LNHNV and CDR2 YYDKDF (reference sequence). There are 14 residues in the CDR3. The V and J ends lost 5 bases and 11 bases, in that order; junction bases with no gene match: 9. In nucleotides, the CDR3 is TGTGCCACCAGCGGATCTGACAGGGAAGCACCCCTCCACTTT. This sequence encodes CATSGSDREAPLHF.

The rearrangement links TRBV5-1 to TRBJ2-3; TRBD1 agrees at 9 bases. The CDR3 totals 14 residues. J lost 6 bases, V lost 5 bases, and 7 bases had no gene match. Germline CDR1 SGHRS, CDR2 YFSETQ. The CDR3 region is CASRLQGADDTQYF. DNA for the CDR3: TGCGCCAGCAGATTACAGGGGGCTGATGATACGCAGTATTTT.

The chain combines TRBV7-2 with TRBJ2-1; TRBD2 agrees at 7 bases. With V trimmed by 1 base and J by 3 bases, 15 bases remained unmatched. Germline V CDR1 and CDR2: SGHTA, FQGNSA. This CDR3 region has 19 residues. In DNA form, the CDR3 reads TGTGCCAGCAGCTTAGGGGGACTTAAAGCGGGACTGCGCTACAATGAGCAGTTCTTC. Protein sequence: CASSLGGLKAGLRYNEQFF.

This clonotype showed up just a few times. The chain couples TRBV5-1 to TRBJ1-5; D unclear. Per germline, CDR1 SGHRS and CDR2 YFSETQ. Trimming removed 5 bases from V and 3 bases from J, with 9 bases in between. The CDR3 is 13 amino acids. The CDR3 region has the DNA TGCGCCAGCAGTTCGGACGTCAATCAGCCCCAGCATTTT. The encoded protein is CASSSDVNQPQHF.

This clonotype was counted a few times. CDR3 region: CASSQIQSPEKLFF. For the CDR3, the DNA is TGTGCCAGCAGCCAGATACAGAGTCCCGAAAAACTGTTTTTT. V usage is TRBV5-5 and J usage is TRBJ1-4; D gene ambiguous. Trimming left V 4 bases short and J 8 bases short, with 15 bases between. Germline CDR1 SGHKS, CDR2 YYEKEE (reference sequence). This CDR3 region has 14 residues.

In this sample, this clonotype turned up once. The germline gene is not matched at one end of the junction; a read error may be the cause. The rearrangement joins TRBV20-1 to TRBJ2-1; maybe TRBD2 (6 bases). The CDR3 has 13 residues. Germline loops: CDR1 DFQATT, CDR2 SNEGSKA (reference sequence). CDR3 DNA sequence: TGCAATGCTCCTCTCCCGCGGGATAAGATGGAGTTCTTC. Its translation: CNAPLPRDKMEFF.

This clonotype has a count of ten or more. CDR3 sequence reads: CASSSRDSNYGYTF. The CDR3 region has the DNA TGTGCCAGCAGTTCCCGGGATAGTAACTATGGCTACACCTTC. The chain links TRBV28 to TRBJ1-2; no clear D. Germline CDR1 reads MDHEN; CDR2 reads SYDVKM. The CDR3 sequence is 14 residues long. Trimming cost V 4 bases and J 1 base, with 10 bases left between them.

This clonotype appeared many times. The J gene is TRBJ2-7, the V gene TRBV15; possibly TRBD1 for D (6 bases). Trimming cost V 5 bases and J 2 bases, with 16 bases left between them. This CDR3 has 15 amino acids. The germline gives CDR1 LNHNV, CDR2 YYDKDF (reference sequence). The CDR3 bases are TGTGCCACCAGCGTAGACCGGGACACCCCCTACGAGCAGTACTTC. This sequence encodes CATSVDRDTPYEQYF.

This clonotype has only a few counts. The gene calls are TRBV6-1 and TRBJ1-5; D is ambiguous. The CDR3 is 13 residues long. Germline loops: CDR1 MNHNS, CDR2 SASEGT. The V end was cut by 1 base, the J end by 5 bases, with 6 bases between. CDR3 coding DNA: TGTGCCAGCAGTGAAGTGGCAGATCAGCCCCAGCATTTT. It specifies CASSEVADQPQHF.

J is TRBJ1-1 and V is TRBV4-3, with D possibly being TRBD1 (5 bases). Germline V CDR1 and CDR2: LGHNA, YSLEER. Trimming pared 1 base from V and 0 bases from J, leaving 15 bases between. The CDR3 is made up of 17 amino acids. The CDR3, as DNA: TGCGCCAGCAGCCAAGTAGGGACCGGCCCAATGAACACTGAAGCTTTCTTT. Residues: CASSQVGTGPMNTEAFF.

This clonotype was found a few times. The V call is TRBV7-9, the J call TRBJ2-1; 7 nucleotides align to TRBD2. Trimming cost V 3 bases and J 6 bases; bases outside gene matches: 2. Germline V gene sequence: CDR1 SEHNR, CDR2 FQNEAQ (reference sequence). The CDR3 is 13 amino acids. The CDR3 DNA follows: TGTGCCAGCAGCTTCGGACTAGGCAATGAGCAGTTCTTC. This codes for CASSFGLGNEQFF.